The 32 T cell receptor beta chains below were found in one sample sequenced in a study of blood T cells in healthy people across ages. Through a sample-barcoded 5' primer and a J-beta primer mix, a second PCR was run for 7 to 11 cycles. TCRdb re-derived calls from the 5' RACE reads in MiXCR, one entry per CDR3 protein. The repertoire holds about 1 million distinct CDR3 sequences, with under 45% as singletons. The sample comprised blood. The receptors derive from an older woman in good health.

This clonotype appeared once. The V and J genes are TRBV2 and TRBJ2-1; 8 nucleotides line up with TRBD2. Trimming cost V 4 bases and J 5 bases; bases outside gene matches: 7. The CDR3 extends over 15 amino acids. Looked up from germline, CDR1 is SNHLY and CDR2 is FYNNEI. In DNA form, the CDR3 reads TGTGCCAGCAGTGTCGCGGGAGGATCCAACAATGAGCAGTTCTTC. Translation gives CASSVAGGSNNEQFF.

This clonotype was seen more than once but under ten times. This chain uses TRBV7-2 with TRBJ1-2, with 8 bases lining up with TRBD1. J lost 1 base, V lost 0 bases, and 1 base had no gene match. Looked up from germline, CDR1 is SGHTA and CDR2 is FQGNSA. CDR3 size: 15 residues. The CDR3 sequence is CASSLAGQVNYGYTF. As DNA, the CDR3 is TGTGCCAGCAGCTTAGCGGGACAGGTTAACTATGGCTACACCTTC.

This clonotype has only a few counts. J is TRBJ2-1 and V is TRBV6-1, with TRBD2 identical over 13 bases. The junction had 6 bases not matched to a gene; V was cut back by 5 bases and J by 8 bases. The CDR3 is made up of 15 amino acids. CDR1 MNHNS and CDR2 SASEGT come from the germline V gene. This chain's CDR3 is CASSLGTSGTYEQFF. In nucleotides, the CDR3 is TGTGCCAGCAGTCTGGGGACTAGCGGGACCTATGAGCAGTTCTTC.

The V call is TRBV13, the J call TRBJ1-2; tentative D call: TRBD1 (6 bases). With 5 bases removed from V and 1 base from J, the gap between germline ends came to 17 bases. Looked up from germline, CDR1 is PRHDT and CDR2 is FYEKMQ (reference sequence). This CDR3 spans 16 amino acids. The DNA of the CDR3 is TGTGCCAGCAGCGCCACGCATCAGGGGATTAACTATGGCTACACCTTC. As protein: CASSATHQGINYGYTF.

This clonotype was picked up a small number of times. The chain is built from TRBV9 and TRBJ2-1, with a tentative D call TRBD2 (6 bases). V was shortened by 3 bases and J by 1 base, with 14 bases between the two germline ends. Germline V gene lookup returns CDR1 SGDLS and CDR2 YYNGEE. CDR3 size: 16 residues. The CDR3 bases are TGTGCCAGCAGCGCCCCGTTGGGAGGATCCTACAATGAGCAGTTCTTC. This translates into CASSAPLGGSYNEQFF.

The chain uses TRBV20-1 and TRBJ2-2, with 7 bases lining up with TRBD1. The CDR3 is 15 amino acids. Per the germline V gene, CDR1 is DFQATT and CDR2 is SNEGSKA (reference sequence). J lost 2 bases, V lost 2 bases, and 5 bases had no gene match. CDR3 sequence: CSARNRDRNTGELFF. CDR3 nucleotides: TGCAGTGCTAGAAACCGGGACAGAAACACCGGGGAGCTGTTTTTT.

The chain employs TRBV3-1 and TRBJ2-7; D is perhaps TRBD1 (6 bases). CDR1 is LGHDT and CDR2 is YNNKEL in the germline V gene (reference sequence). Trimming removed 4 bases at V and 5 bases at J, with 15 bases between. The CDR3 length is 14 residues. The CDR3: CASSLFTGNHEQYF. CDR3 nucleotides: TGTGCCAGCAGCCTCTTTACAGGGAACCACGAGCAGTACTTC.

In its sample, this clonotype was seen once. This chain links TRBV20-1 with TRBJ2-7; 9 bases are shared with TRBD1. In germline, CDR1 is DFQATT, CDR2 SNEGSKA (reference sequence). The CDR3 runs to 14 residues. The trim removed 5 bases at V and 5 bases at J, leaving 10 bases unmatched. The CDR3 sequence is CSASRDRGSDEQYF. CDR3 nucleotides: TGCAGTGCTTCGAGAGACAGGGGGAGCGACGAGCAGTACTTC.

This sequence joins TRBV7-6 and TRBJ2-1, with TRBD2 matching over 7 bases. V shed 5 bases, J shed 2 bases, and the junction held 21 bases outside the gene matches. Germline V gene data show CDR1 as SGHVS and CDR2 as FNYEAQ. This CDR3 contains 20 residues. This CDR3 reads CASSLLTSPPRGRAYNEQFF. The CDR3 coding sequence is TGTGCCAGCAGCCTTCTGACTAGCCCCCCGAGGGGACGCGCCTACAATGAGCAGTTCTTC.

V and J are TRBV25-1 and TRBJ2-1, with 10 bases aligning to TRBD2. CDR1 is MGHDK, CDR2 SYGVNS, per germline. CDR3 length: 15 residues. V gave up 5 bases and J gave up 7 bases; unmatched junction bases: 8. The CDR3 loop is CASSRESGRANEQFF. The CDR3 DNA sequence: TGTGCCAGCAGTAGGGAGAGCGGGAGGGCGAATGAGCAGTTCTTC.

The gene calls are TRBV4-2 and TRBJ1-5; 7 nucleotides match TRBD1. There are 17 residues in the CDR3. CDR1 is LGHNA, CDR2 YNFKEQ, per germline. V lost 3 bases and J lost 0; bases outside the gene matches: 8. Here the CDR3 DNA reads TGTGCCAGCAGCCATAACCGGGGACAGAATAGCAATCAGCCCCAGCATTTT. Translating it yields CASSHNRGQNSNQPQHF.

The gene calls are TRBV4-2 and TRBJ2-3; 7 nucleotides line up with TRBD2. The CDR3 runs to 16 residues. The germline V gene has CDR1 LGHNA and CDR2 YNFKEQ. Trimming took 1 base from V and 4 from J; bases not matched to a gene: 8. The CDR3 region is CASSQAVGGPPDTQYF. The CDR3, as DNA: TGTGCCAGCAGCCAAGCGGTGGGAGGGCCTCCAGATACGCAGTATTTT.

The chain joins TRBV10-2 to TRBJ2-7; 7 nucleotides align to TRBD1. The tail of the sequence fits TRBJ2-4 better, so the J call may be wrong. This CDR3 has 14 residues. Germline CDR1 is WSHSY and CDR2 is SAAADI. The CDR3 nucleotides are TGCGCCAGCAGTGAGGCAGGGGGTAGAAACATTCAGTACTTC. It encodes CASSEAGGRNIQYF.

A single count supports this clonotype. The J gene is TRBJ2-4, the V gene TRBV28; D is perhaps TRBD1 (6 bases). The J call may not be correct, given that the DNA end is closer to TRBJ2-7. The CDR3 covers 18 residues. CDR1 is MDHEN, CDR2 SYDVKM, per germline. CDR3 sequence: CASSLSQGPSGSSYEQYF. CDR3 nucleotides: TGTGCCAGCAGTTTATCCCAGGGGCCGAGCGGTAGCTCCTACGAGCAGTACTTC.

Worth noting for this clonotype: A read error is possible here, since a much larger clone lies one base away. The chain joins TRBV5-6 to TRBJ2-5; possibly TRBD2 for D (5 bases). TRBJ2-7 explains the end of the DNA better; the J call may be wrong. CDR1 is SGHDT and CDR2 is YYEEEE in the germline V gene. CDR3 length: 13 amino acids. The CDR3, as DNA: TGTGCCTGCAGGCCCTGGAGGATGGGCGAGCAGTACTTC. It codes for CACRPWRMGEQYF.

Note on this clonotype: With a much larger clone just one base away, this may be a read error. The rearrangement uses TRBV7-2 and TRBJ2-1, with TRBD2 matching over 14 bases. CDR1 is SGHTA and CDR2 is FQGNSA in the germline V gene. The CDR3 is 15 amino acids. The CDR3 spells CVSSSLGLAGDEQFF. The CDR3 nucleotides read TGTGTCAGCAGCTCTTTGGGACTAGCGGGAGATGAGCAGTTCTTC. The full variable domain, completed using reference TRBV7-2 and TRBJ2-1, is GAGVSQSPSNKVTEKGKDVELRCDPISGHTALYWYRQSLGQGLEFLIYFQGNSAPDKSGLPSDRFSAERTGGSVSTLTIQRTQQEDSAVYLCVSSSLGLAGDEQFFGPGTRLTVL.

The rearrangement links TRBV7-9 to TRBJ2-5; TRBD1 agrees at 8 bases. The CDR3 length is 15 residues. The germline gives CDR1 SEHNR, CDR2 FQNEAQ (reference sequence). After removal of 3 bases from V and 3 bases from J, the junction contained 6 bases not matched to a gene. CDR3 DNA: TGTGCCAGCAGCTTGTGGACAGGGAAGGAAGAGACCCAGTACTTC. Amino acid sequence: CASSLWTGKEETQYF.

V is TRBV13 and J is TRBJ2-7; no definite D call. V lost 5 bases and J 7 bases, leaving 6 bases between the germline ends. The germline V gene has CDR1 PRHDT and CDR2 FYEKMQ (reference sequence). CDR3 length equals 10 residues. In nucleotides, the CDR3 is TGTGCCAGCAGCCAACTGGAGCAGTACTTC. Translating gives CASSQLEQYF.

CDR3 loop: CASSEAASAEQFF. CDR3 nucleotide sequence: TGTGCCAGCAGTGAAGCGGCGTCGGCTGAGCAGTTCTTC. The rearrangement uses TRBV6-1 and TRBJ2-1; D is unresolved. The V end lost 0 bases, the J end lost 9 bases, and 9 bases lay between the germline ends. Germline CDR1 and CDR2: MNHNS and SASEGT. There are 13 residues in the CDR3.

The DNA for the CDR3 is TGTGCCAGCAGTTACGGACCCCGGTCGAATGAGCAGTTCTTC. It is translated as CASSYGPRSNEQFF. The chain uses TRBV6-5 and TRBJ2-1; D not resolved. The germline V gene encodes CDR1 MNHEY and CDR2 SVGAGI. The V and J ends lost 2 bases and 7 bases respectively, with 12 bases between them. This CDR3 has 14 residues.

The chain carries TRBV24-1 and TRBJ2-4, with D hard to call. Gene TRBJ2-7 matches the end of the DNA better, so the J call may be wrong. Germline lookup yields CDR1 KGHDR and CDR2 SFDVKD. The CDR3 covers 15 residues. CDR3 bases: TGTGCCACCAGTGATTCCAAATCTAGATTAATCGAGCAGTACTTC. It encodes CATSDSKSRLIEQYF.

A remark on this clonotype: A much larger clone differs by one base, so this may be a read error. The chain recombines TRBV10-3 with TRBJ2-1; D tentatively fits TRBD1 or TRBD2 (5 bases each). The V end was cut by 4 bases, the J end by 4 bases, with 14 bases between. The CDR3 contains 15 residues. Looked up from germline, CDR1 is ENHRY and CDR2 is SYGVKD. As DNA, the CDR3 is TGTGCCATCAGTGTCAGAGGGACGGTTTACAATGAGCAGTTCTTC. Translation gives CAISVRGTVYNEQFF.

V is TRBV20-1 and J is TRBJ2-5; TRBD2 might be the D (5 bases). Germline-derived CDR1 and CDR2 are DFQATT and SNEGSKA (reference sequence). V was cut by 6 bases and J by 2 bases, with 19 bases left in between. This CDR3 has 15 residues. CDR3 protein: CSARAPRGGQETQYF. CDR3 bases: TGCAGTGCCCGAGCGCCCCGAGGCGGGCAAGAGACCCAGTACTTC.

Here the CDR3 DNA reads TGTGCCAGCAGTTTAGAACCCGGGACAGGGTATTACGAGCAGTACTTC. Its translation is CASSLEPGTGYYEQYF. This sequence joins TRBV28 and TRBJ2-7, with TRBD1 matching over 9 bases. With 2 bases clipped from V and 4 bases from J, the junction kept 9 bases outside the gene matches. Germline V gene sequence: CDR1 MDHEN, CDR2 SYDVKM. The CDR3 consists of 16 residues.

The J gene is TRBJ1-1, the V gene TRBV10-2; TRBD1 might be the D (5 bases). Germline V CDR1 and CDR2: WSHSY, SAAADI. The CDR3 spans 15 residues. V was cut by 7 bases and J by 1 base, with 16 bases left in between. This CDR3 is CASMENPGRNTEAFF. The CDR3 DNA follows: TGCGCCAGCATGGAGAATCCAGGGCGGAACACTGAAGCTTTCTTT.

The V gene is TRBV28, the J gene TRBJ1-5; D possibly corresponds to TRBD1 (5 bases). The CDR3 consists of 14 residues. In germline, CDR1 is MDHEN, CDR2 SYDVKM. Deletions cut 5 bases from V and 5 bases from J, with 13 bases between. CDR3 region: CASSALGTYQPQHF. The CDR3 DNA reads TGTGCCAGCAGTGCCTTGGGGACTTATCAGCCCCAGCATTTT.

The rearrangement uses TRBV9 and TRBJ2-3; D gene unclear. The V and J ends lost 4 bases and 7 bases respectively, with 10 bases between them. Germline lookup yields CDR1 SGDLS and CDR2 YYNGEE. The CDR3 runs to 12 residues. The DNA of the CDR3 is TGTGCCAGCAGCCCGGACCATCATACGCAGTATTTT. Translated: CASSPDHHTQYF.

The chain employs TRBV7-8 and TRBJ2-7, with 7 bases matching TRBD1. Per the germline V gene, CDR1 is SGHVS and CDR2 is FQNEAQ. The CDR3 runs to 13 residues. V was clipped by 5 bases and J by 4 bases; unmatched bases: 5. The CDR3 coding sequence is TGTGCCAGCAGCCCGGACAGGACTTACGAGCAGTACTTC. Its translation is CASSPDRTYEQYF.

The gene calls are TRBV30 and TRBJ2-5; D is ambiguous. The end of the DNA fits TRBJ2-7 better, so the J call may be wrong. Germline CDR1 is GTSNPN and CDR2 is SVGIG (reference sequence). The CDR3 runs to 13 residues. This CDR3 reads CAWSPGPKAEQYF. The CDR3 DNA follows: TGTGCCTGGAGTCCCGGACCCAAGGCCGAGCAGTACTTC.

There are a few counts of this clonotype. The J gene is TRBJ2-1, the V gene TRBV27; weak D call: TRBD2 (5 bases). CDR3 length equals 14 residues. Trimming pared 6 bases from V and 0 bases from J, leaving 9 bases between. Germline CDR1 MNHEY, CDR2 SMNVEV (reference sequence). CDR3 residues: CASRGEGSYNEQFF. Here the CDR3 DNA reads TGTGCCAGCAGAGGCGAGGGCTCCTACAATGAGCAGTTCTTC.

The chain joins TRBV20-1 to TRBJ2-7; tentative D call: TRBD2 (6 bases). Germline CDR1 and CDR2: DFQATT and SNEGSKA (reference sequence). There are 15 residues in the CDR3. V lost 0 bases, J lost 3 bases, and 15 bases lay in between. The CDR3 bases are TGCAGTGCTAGAGATTCGGTAGCGGTGAACTACGAGCAGTACTTC. Translated, it gives CSARDSVAVNYEQYF.

The chain carries TRBV11-3 and TRBJ2-7; D ambiguous. Germline V CDR1 and CDR2: SGHNT, YENEEA. This CDR3 is 13 amino acids long. Trimming shortened V by 1 base and J by 7 bases, and 11 bases separated the two germline ends. CDR3 sequence reads: CASSLGSLGEQYF. CDR3 nucleotides: TGTGCCAGCAGCTTAGGCAGTCTCGGGGAGCAGTACTTC.